One and the same sample provided the 26 T cell receptor beta chains below, sequenced in a study of spatial heterogeneity in lung cancer. Whole-study results and caveats: Mutation tallies in tumors tracked expanded intratumoral alpha and beta TCR counts.

TCRdb redid the calling of the 5' RACE reads with MiXCR, one entry per CDR3 protein. The table lists about 12,000 distinct CDR3 sequences, 5.5% to 8.5% of them singletons. Documented time point: sample taken at primary tumor resection. These receptors' antigens are unknown. The sample in question was lung tumor tissue, obtained at surgery. The receptors shown here come from a female donor with early-stage non-small cell lung cancer.

This clonotype was observed many times. V and J are TRBV6-5 and TRBJ2-7; D unclear. Germline V gene lookup returns CDR1 MNHEY and CDR2 SVGAGI. The CDR3 runs to 15 residues. V was clipped by 5 bases and J by 2 bases, with 16 bases between them. CDR3 bases: TGTGCCAGCAGTCGTAAGGGATATGAAGCCTACGAGCAGTACTTC. It yields the protein CASSRKGYEAYEQYF.

This clonotype is labeled medium-sized. The chain combines TRBV6-5 with TRBJ1-1; TRBD1 might be the D (5 bases). Trimming shortened V by 5 bases and J by 5 bases, and 18 bases separated the two germline ends. CDR1 and CDR2 (germline): MNHEY, SVGAGI. This CDR3 has 15 amino acids. CDR3 sequence: CASSDQAGGRTEAFF. CDR3 DNA: TGTGCCAGCAGTGATCAGGCGGGGGGAAGGACTGAAGCTTTCTTT.

The gene calls are TRBV6-2 or TRBV6-3 and TRBJ1-5; D is unclear. The germline CDR1 and CDR2 sequences are MNHEY and SVGEGT. Trimming took off 2 bases at V and 2 bases at J, with 16 bases between the two ends. The CDR3 is 17 residues long. The CDR3 nucleotides read TGTGCCAGCAGTTACAAGGGTTCGGGGTGGCGCAATCAGCCCCAGCATTTT. Protein: CASSYKGSGWRNQPQHF.

The chain employs TRBV6-5 and TRBJ1-1; no firm D call. CDR1 is MNHEY and CDR2 is SVGAGI in the germline V gene. V was shortened by 4 bases and J by 4 bases, with 16 bases between the two germline ends. This CDR3 is 15 amino acids long. CDR3 bases: TGTGCCAGCAGTTTTCGACTGGGGTTGTTCACTGAAGCTTTCTTT. Amino acid sequence: CASSFRLGLFTEAFF.

This clonotype was seen many times. This chain connects TRBV27 to TRBJ2-7; 12 positions match TRBD2. The V and J ends lost 2 bases and 4 bases, in that order; junction bases with no gene match: 3. The CDR3 has 15 amino acids. Germline lookup yields CDR1 MNHEY and CDR2 SMNVEV (reference sequence). CDR3 in amino acids: CASSLVGTSGYEQYF. In nucleotides, the CDR3 is TGTGCCAGCAGTTTAGTTGGGACTAGCGGGTACGAGCAGTACTTC.

By sample fraction, this clonotype is medium-sized. The chain recombines TRBV29-1 with TRBJ1-2; D not resolved. CDR1 and CDR2 from the germline V gene are SQVTM and ANQGSEA. CDR3 size: 14 residues. The V gene lost 0 bases and the J gene lost 5 bases, with 13 bases spanning the gap. The CDR3 coding sequence is TGCAGCGTTGAAGATCCACGGCTGGAATATGGCTACACCTTC. Amino acid sequence: CSVEDPRLEYGYTF.

This clonotype came up a few times. The genes are TRBV29-1 and TRBJ2-3; 11 bases agree with TRBD1. CDR1 and CDR2 (germline): SQVTM, ANQGSEA. The CDR3 runs to 17 residues. V was pared by 0 bases and J by 5 bases, with 10 bases of the junction left unmatched. The CDR3 loop is CSVEDPTRTGGKDTQYF. In DNA, the CDR3 is TGCAGCGTTGAAGACCCTACGAGGACAGGGGGCAAAGATACGCAGTATTTT.

Ten or more counts support this clonotype. V and J are TRBV5-1 and TRBJ2-7; 16 bases map to TRBD2. Germline values: CDR1 SGHRS, CDR2 YFSETQ. The CDR3 extends over 17 amino acids. Trimming took 4 bases from V and 3 from J; bases not matched to a gene: 7. The CDR3 DNA sequence: TGCGCCAGCAGCCAGGGACTAGCGGGAGGGCCCCGCTACGAGCAGTACTTC. Protein product: CASSQGLAGGPRYEQYF. Looking up the rest from reference TRBV5-1 and TRBJ2-7 gives the full variable domain: KAGVTQTPRYLIKTRGQQVTLSCSPISGHRSVSWYQQTPGQGLQFLFEYFSETQRNKGNFPGRFSGRQFSNSRSEMNVSTLELGDSALYLCASSQGLAGGPRYEQYFGPGTRLTVT.

This clonotype is categorized as medium-sized. The chain uses TRBV11-2 and TRBJ2-3; 7 nucleotides match TRBD1. V trimming: 4 bases; J trimming: 4 bases; junction bases outside the gene matches: 5. This CDR3 region has 14 residues. Germline V lookup: CDR1 SGHAT, CDR2 FQNNGV. The CDR3 region is CASSSITGADTQYF. CDR3 DNA sequence: TGTGCCAGCAGCTCCATAACAGGGGCAGATACGCAGTATTTT.

This clonotype has ten or more counts. The J gene is TRBJ2-7, the V gene TRBV20-1; a possible D gene is TRBD2 (7 bases). The V end lost 3 bases, the J end lost 2 bases, and 11 bases lay between the germline ends. Germline CDR1 DFQATT, CDR2 SNEGSKA (reference sequence). The CDR3 totals 13 residues. The CDR3, as DNA: TGCAGTGCTAGTGCGGGGGCGACCTACGAGCAGTACTTC. This encodes CSASAGATYEQYF.

This clonotype has ten or more counts. The rearrangement joins TRBV6-2 or TRBV6-3 to TRBJ2-7; the match to TRBD2 covers 11 bases. CDR1 is MNHEY and CDR2 is SVGEGT in the germline V gene. The CDR3 loop spans 15 amino acids. Trimming at V came to 4 bases and at J to 3 bases, leaving 5 bases not matched to a gene. The chain's CDR3 is CASSFLLAGVYEQYF. The DNA of the CDR3 is TGTGCCAGCAGTTTCTTACTAGCGGGAGTCTACGAGCAGTACTTC.

The sample holds many counts of this clonotype. This sequence joins TRBV3-1 and TRBJ2-4; D may be TRBD1 (6 bases). V was cut by 1 base and J by 2 bases, with 9 bases left in between. Per germline, CDR1 LGHDT and CDR2 YNNKEL (reference sequence). CDR3 length: 15 residues. CDR3 sequence: CASSQGGQTKNIQYF. CDR3 in DNA: TGTGCCAGCAGCCAAGGGGGACAAACCAAAAACATTCAGTACTTC.

This clonotype was seen only a few times. This chain connects TRBV7-2 to TRBJ2-1, with D possibly TRBD2 on 5 matching bases. The CDR3 totals 15 residues. V dropped 5 bases and J dropped 4 bases, with 15 bases sitting between them. CDR1 is SGHTA, CDR2 FQGNSA, per germline. The DNA for the CDR3 is TGTGCCAGCAGCCACCTCCAGCGGAGTTACAATGAGCAGTTCTTC. Translation: CASSHLQRSYNEQFF.

This clonotype is termed medium-sized. The chain uses TRBV5-1 and TRBJ2-7; 8 bases agree with TRBD2. This CDR3 contains 15 residues. After removal of 4 bases from V and 6 bases from J, the junction contained 12 bases not matched to a gene. In germline, CDR1 is SGHRS, CDR2 YFSETQ. CDR3 residues: CASSPQAGVLGEQYF. The CDR3 DNA is TGCGCCAGCAGCCCGCAAGCGGGAGTCTTAGGCGAGCAGTACTTC.

This clonotype was found many times. The V gene is TRBV7-2, the J gene TRBJ2-7; the D gene is possibly TRBD2 (5 bases). Per the germline V gene, CDR1 is SGHTA and CDR2 is FQGNSA. CDR3 length equals 14 residues. V lost 1 base, J lost 5 bases, and 12 bases lay in between. CDR3 nucleotide sequence: TGTGCCAGCAGCTTAGGGACTTGGTCCCACGAGCAGTACTTC. It yields the protein CASSLGTWSHEQYF.

This clonotype was seen many times. V is TRBV7-2 and J is TRBJ1-1; D is undetermined. The CDR3 covers 16 residues. V was shortened by 5 bases and J by 4 bases, with 20 bases between the two germline ends. From germline, CDR1 is SGHTA and CDR2 FQGNSA. The CDR3, as DNA: TGTGCCAGCAGCCCGTCCGGGTCTCGTGGCGGCACTGAAGCTTTCTTT. This sequence encodes CASSPSGSRGGTEAFF.

This clonotype has at least ten counts. The chain employs TRBV6-2 or TRBV6-3 and TRBJ2-3, with TRBD1 identical over 12 bases. The V and J ends lost 8 bases and 4 bases, in that order; junction bases with no gene match: 13. The CDR3 is 17 residues long. Germline V lookup: CDR1 MNHEY, CDR2 SVGEGT. In DNA form, the CDR3 reads TGTGCCAGCCTACCAAGCCCGGGACAGGGGGCTGCAGATACGCAGTATTTT. This encodes CASLPSPGQGAADTQYF.

This clonotype was observed many times. This chain joins TRBV2 and TRBJ2-7; D is perhaps TRBD1 (6 bases). This CDR3 is built from 14 residues. Germline CDR1 reads SNHLY; CDR2 reads FYNNEI. V dropped 2 bases and J dropped 0 bases, with 8 bases sitting between them. CDR3 protein: CASSEKGGSYEQYF. CDR3 DNA: TGTGCCAGCAGTGAAAAAGGGGGCTCCTACGAGCAGTACTTC.

This clonotype appeared many times. The chain links TRBV28 to TRBJ2-1; D gene ambiguous. The ends were cut back, 2 bases at V and 2 bases at J, with 16 bases in the middle. Germline V gives CDR1 MDHEN, CDR2 SYDVKM. This CDR3 comprises 17 residues. The CDR3 region has the DNA TGTGCCAGCAGTTTAGGAACACGGGCCTCCGCCTACAATGAGCAGTTCTTC. This translates into CASSLGTRASAYNEQFF.

This clonotype is medium-sized within its sample. The chain has TRBV7-2 and TRBJ2-1; D is undetermined. The CDR3 runs 13 residues. The germline V and J ends were trimmed by 4 bases and 3 bases, with 7 bases remaining between them. Germline CDR1 is SGHTA and CDR2 is FQGNSA. The CDR3, as DNA: TGTGCCAGCAGCTCCACCTACTACAATGAGCAGTTCTTC. Encoded protein: CASSSTYYNEQFF.

This clonotype has more than one count but fewer than ten. V is TRBV7-2 and J is TRBJ2-1, with no clear D. Germline V gene sequence: CDR1 SGHTA, CDR2 FQGNSA. V gave up 0 bases and J gave up 6 bases, with 12 bases separating them. The CDR3 consists of 15 residues. CDR3 bases: TGTGCCAGCAGCTTAGCGGCTTCACAACCCAATGAGCAGTTCTTC. Its protein product is CASSLAASQPNEQFF.

This chain uses TRBV5-8 with TRBJ2-6; 8 nucleotides match TRBD1. The length of the CDR3 is 18 residues. From germline, CDR1 is SGHTS and CDR2 YDEGEE. The trim removed 3 bases at V and 0 bases at J, leaving 8 bases unmatched. The CDR3 spells CASSWTRGLGSGANVLTF. CDR3 nucleotides: TGTGCCAGCAGCTGGACCAGGGGGCTGGGCTCTGGGGCCAACGTCCTGACTTTC.

This clonotype was detected ten times or more. V usage is TRBV3-1 and J usage is TRBJ1-2; no firm D call. Trimming took off 4 bases at V and 6 bases at J, with 12 bases between the two ends. Germline CDR1 is LGHDT and CDR2 is YNNKEL (reference sequence). CDR3 size: 13 residues. CDR3 DNA: TGTGCCAGCAGCCGTCTTCACGAGGATGGCTACACCTTC. Translated, it gives CASSRLHEDGYTF. The complete variable domain, with remaining parts taken from reference TRBV3-1 and TRBJ1-2, reads DTAVSQTPKYLVTQMGNDKSIKCEQNLGHDTMYWYKQDSKKFLKIMFSYNNKELIINETVPNRFSPKSPDKAHLNLHINSLELGDSAVYFCASSRLHEDGYTFGSGTRLTVV.

This clonotype was counted at least ten times. The V call is TRBV6-6, the J call TRBJ2-1; a weak D match, TRBD2 (5 bases). Trimming removed 7 bases at V and 7 bases at J, with 17 bases between. CDR3 length equals 14 residues. Germline CDR1 and CDR2: MNHNY and SVGAGI (reference sequence). The CDR3 spells CASTISPRGNEQFF. CDR3 coding DNA: TGTGCCAGCACCATAAGCCCCCGAGGGAATGAGCAGTTCTTC.

Many counts were recorded for this clonotype. CDR3 coding DNA: TGTGCCAGCAGCTCCCGGACCTACGAGCAGTACTTC. It yields the protein CASSSRTYEQYF. The chain links TRBV7-2 to TRBJ2-7; no reliable D call. The germline V and J ends were trimmed by 4 bases and 2 bases, with 6 bases remaining between them. The CDR3 has 12 residues. The germline V gene encodes CDR1 SGHTA and CDR2 FQGNSA.

The chain has TRBV6-5 and TRBJ1-1, with D possibly TRBD1 on 6 matching bases. The CDR3 totals 17 residues. V was cut by 2 bases and J by 0 bases, with 16 bases left in between. Germline V lookup: CDR1 MNHEY, CDR2 SVGAGI. This chain's CDR3 is CASSYRTKNRVNTEAFF. Here the CDR3 DNA reads TGTGCCAGCAGTTACCGTACAAAAAACAGGGTGAACACTGAAGCTTTCTTT.